This entry describes one T cell receptor beta chain. In the original workflow: Counts of nucleated cells, estimated from reference gene primer amplification, were obtained. TCRdb keeps only in-frame clones here, not all; method: immunoSEQ multiplex PCR. V, J and clone size are taken as reported in that table, and D and trimming were inferred from the DNA itself. Of around 350,000 clones listed, more than 75% are singletons. These data belong to a study of blood T cell repertoires in COVID-19. Study in general: Sites in the United States, Italy and Spain provided acute and convalescent COVID-19 samples. The analysed material was cDNA or gDNA that came from T cells, B-cell-depleted T cells, or PBMCs.

The length of the CDR3 is 16 residues. The germline V and J ends were trimmed by 1 base and 0 bases, with 13 bases remaining between them. Per the germline V gene, CDR1 is GTSNPN and CDR2 is SVGIG (reference sequence). Sequenced: peripheral blood. This TCR came from a human donor in a cohort sampled during active COVID-19. The V gene is TRBV30, the J gene TRBJ1-3, with a weak D call TRBD1 (6 bases). The CDR3 reads CAWSAGGPSSGNTIYF. The DNA of the CDR3 is TGTGCCTGGAGTGCCGGGGGGCCAAGCTCTGGAAACACCATATATTTT.